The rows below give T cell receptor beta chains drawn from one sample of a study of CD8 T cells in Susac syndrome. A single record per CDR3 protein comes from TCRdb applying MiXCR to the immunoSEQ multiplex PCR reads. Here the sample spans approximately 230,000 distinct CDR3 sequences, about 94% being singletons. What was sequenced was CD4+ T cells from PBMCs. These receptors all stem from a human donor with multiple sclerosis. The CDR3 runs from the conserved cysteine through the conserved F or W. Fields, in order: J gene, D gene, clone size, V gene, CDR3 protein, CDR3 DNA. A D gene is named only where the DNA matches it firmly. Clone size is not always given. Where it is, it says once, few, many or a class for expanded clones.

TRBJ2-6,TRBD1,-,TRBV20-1,CSARDHGQGGSSGANVLTF,TGCAGTGCTAGGGACCATGGACAGGGGGGTAGCTCTGGGGCCAACGTCCTGACTTTC
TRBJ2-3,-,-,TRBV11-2,CASSSLKGRRTDTQYF,TGTGCCAGCAGCTCCTTAAAGGGGCGTAGAACAGATACGCAGTATTTT
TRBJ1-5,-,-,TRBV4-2,CASSQGAVSNQPQHF,TGTGCCAGCAGCCAAGGGGCAGTTAGCAATCAGCCCCAGCATTTT
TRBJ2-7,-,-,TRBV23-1,CASSQPDWGRKSFSYEQYF,TGCGCCAGCAGTCAGCCCGACTGGGGGCGAAAAAGTTTTTCCTACGAGCAGTACTTC
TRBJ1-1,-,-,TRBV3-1,CASSQRGSESAFF,TGTGCCAGCAGCCAAAGGGGGAGCGAGAGTGCTTTCTTT
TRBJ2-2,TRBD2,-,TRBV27,CASSLTSGVTGELFF,TGTGCCAGCAGCCTGACTAGCGGGGTCACCGGGGAGCTGTTTTTT
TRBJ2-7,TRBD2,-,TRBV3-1,CASSRSSGGAFEQYF,TGTGCCAGCAGCCGGTCGAGCGGGGGGGCTTTCGAGCAGTACTTC
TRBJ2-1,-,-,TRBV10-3,CAISEKGNEQFF,TGTGCCATCAGTGAAAAGGGTAATGAGCAGTTCTTC
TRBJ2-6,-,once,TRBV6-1,CASTPGLSGANVLTF,TGTGCCAGCACCCCAGGGCTCTCTGGTGCCAACGTCCTGACTTTC
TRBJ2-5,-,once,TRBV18,CASSTATASQETQYF,TGTGCCAGCTCAACCGCGACAGCCTCCCAAGAGACCCAGTACTTC
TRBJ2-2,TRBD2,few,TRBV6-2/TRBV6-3,CASSRLAANTGELFF,TGTGCCAGCAGTCGTCTAGCGGCGAACACCGGGGAGCTGTTTTTT
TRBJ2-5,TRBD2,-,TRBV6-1,CASSGGPEETQYF,TGTGCCAGCTCGGGGGGGCCCGAAGAGACCCAGTACTTC
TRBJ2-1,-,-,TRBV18,CASSLGPGTRHYNEQFF,TGTGCCAGCTCACTCGGGCCGGGAACCCGACATTACAATGAGCAGTTCTTC
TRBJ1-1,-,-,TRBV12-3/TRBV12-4,CASSLRTGENTEAFF,TGTGCCAGCAGTTTACGAACGGGGGAGAACACTGAAGCTTTCTTT
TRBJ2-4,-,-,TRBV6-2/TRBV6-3,CASSSPGLAKNIQYF,TGTGCCAGCAGTTCTCCGGGACTAGCCAAAAACATTCAGTACTTC
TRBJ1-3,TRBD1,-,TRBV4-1,CASSQRQGAGNTIYF,TGCGCCAGCAGCCAACGACAGGGGGCTGGAAACACCATATATTTT
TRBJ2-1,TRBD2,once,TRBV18,CASSRLAGEQFF,TGTGCCAGCTCACGACTAGCTGGTGAGCAGTTCTTC
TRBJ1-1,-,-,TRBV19,CASSNWVTEAFF,TGTGCCAGTAGTAATTGGGTGACTGAAGCTTTCTTT
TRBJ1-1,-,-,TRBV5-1,CASSFDQGETEAFF,TGCGCCAGCAGCTTTGACCAGGGTGAGACTGAAGCTTTCTTT
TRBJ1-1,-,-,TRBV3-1,CASSDPLGTEAFF,TGTGCCAGCAGCGACCCTTTGGGGACTGAAGCTTTCTTT
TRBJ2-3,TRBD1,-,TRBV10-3,CAISGDRGSDTQYF,TGTGCCATCAGTGGGGACAGGGGTTCAGATACGCAGTATTTT
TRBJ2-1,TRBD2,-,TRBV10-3,CAIAPGGPREQFF,TGTGCCATTGCTCCGGGAGGGCCCCGTGAGCAGTTCTTC
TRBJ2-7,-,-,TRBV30,CALDTGSYEQYF,TGTGCCTTAGACACGGGCTCCTACGAGCAGTACTTC
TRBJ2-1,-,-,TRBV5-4,CASSPGALGDNEQFF,TGTGCCAGCAGCCCCGGGGCCCTTGGGGACAATGAGCAGTTCTTC
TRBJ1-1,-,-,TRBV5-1,CASSWYESASEAFF,TGCGCCAGCAGCTGGTACGAATCCGCCAGTGAAGCTTTCTTT
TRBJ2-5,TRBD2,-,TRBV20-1,CSARRSIGLAGNRQETQYF,TGCAGTGCTAGACGCTCAATAGGACTAGCGGGAAATAGGCAAGAGACCCAGTACTTC
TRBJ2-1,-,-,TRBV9,CASSYTYNSYNEQFF,TGTGCCAGCAGCTACACGTATAACTCCTACAATGAGCAGTTCTTC
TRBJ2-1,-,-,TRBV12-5,CASGGSNGGSYNEQFF,TGTGCTAGTGGTGGCTCAAACGGGGGCTCCTACAATGAGCAGTTCTTC
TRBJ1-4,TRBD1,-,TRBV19,CASSPAGGGDEKLFF,TGTGCCAGTAGCCCTGCAGGGGGCGGAGATGAAAAACTGTTTTTT
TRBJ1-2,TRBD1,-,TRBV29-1,CSLGTGTNGYTF,TGCAGCTTAGGGACAGGAACCAATGGCTACACCTTC
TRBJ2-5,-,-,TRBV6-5,CASSYFRGGRSVETQYF,TGTGCCAGCAGTTACTTCCGAGGGGGGCGGAGTGTAGAGACCCAGTACTTC
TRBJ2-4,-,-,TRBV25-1,CASSGVGAKNIQYF,TGTGCCAGCAGCGGGGTTGGAGCCAAAAACATTCAGTACTTC
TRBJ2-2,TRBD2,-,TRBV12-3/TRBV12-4,CASTRTSGSEFTGELFF,TGTGCCAGCACCCGGACTAGCGGGAGTGAGTTCACCGGGGAGCTGTTTTTT
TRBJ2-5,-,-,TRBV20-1,CSASFRDQETQYF,TGCAGTGCTAGTTTCCGGGACCAAGAGACCCAGTACTTC
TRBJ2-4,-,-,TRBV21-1,CASSKVWQGARETKNIQYF,TGTGCCAGCAGCAAAGTTTGGCAGGGGGCGCGGGAGACCAAAAACATTCAGTACTTC
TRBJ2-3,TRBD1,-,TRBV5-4,CASSLRQGLRTDTQYF,TGTGCCAGCAGCTTGAGACAGGGATTGAGAACAGATACGCAGTATTTT
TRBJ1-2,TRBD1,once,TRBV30,CAWSWDSPNYGYTF,TGTGCCTGGAGCTGGGACAGTCCTAACTATGGCTACACCTTC
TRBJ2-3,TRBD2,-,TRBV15,CATSRGEGTDTQYF,TGTGCCACCAGCAGAGGGGAGGGAACAGATACGCAGTATTTT
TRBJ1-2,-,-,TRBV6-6,CASSYLPDNYGYTF,TGTGCCAGCAGTTACCTTCCGGATAACTATGGCTACACCTTC
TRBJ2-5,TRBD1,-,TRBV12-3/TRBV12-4,CASSDTGTGQQETQYF,TGTGCCAGCAGTGATACCGGGACAGGACAACAAGAGACCCAGTACTTC
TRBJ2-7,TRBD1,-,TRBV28,CASSASGTVYEQYF,TGTGCCAGCAGTGCTTCCGGGACAGTGTACGAGCAGTACTTC
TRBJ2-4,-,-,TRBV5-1,CASSLSSPGTNIQYF,TGCGCCAGCAGCTTGAGTAGTCCAGGGACGAACATTCAGTACTTC
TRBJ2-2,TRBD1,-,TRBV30,CAWSVQGRTGELFF,TGTGCCTGGAGTGTACAGGGGCGCACCGGGGAGCTGTTTTTT
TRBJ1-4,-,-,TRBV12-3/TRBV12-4,CASSLFRDKLFF,TGTGCCAGCAGTTTGTTCAGGGATAAACTGTTTTTT
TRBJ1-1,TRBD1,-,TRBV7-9,CASSTSDRGSTEAFF,TGTGCCAGCAGCACGTCGGACAGGGGCTCCACTGAAGCTTTCTTT
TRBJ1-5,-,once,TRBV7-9,CASSLSEGYSNQPQHF,TGTGCCAGCAGCTTAAGCGAGGGATATAGCAATCAGCCCCAGCATTTT
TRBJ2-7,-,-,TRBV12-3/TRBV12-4,CASSFGRLGYEQYF,TGTGCCAGCAGTTTCGGTCGGCTGGGCTACGAGCAGTACTTC
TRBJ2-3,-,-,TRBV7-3,CASSLGPASTDTQYF,TGTGCCAGCAGCTTGGGTCCAGCAAGCACAGATACGCAGTATTTT
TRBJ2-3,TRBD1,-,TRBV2,CASSVSGGSTDTQYF,TGTGCCAGCAGTGTTTCAGGGGGATCAACAGATACGCAGTATTTT
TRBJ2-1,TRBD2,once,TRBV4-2,CASSQDPMTSGLYNEQFF,TGTGCCAGCAGCCAAGACCCTATGACTAGCGGGTTATACAATGAGCAGTTCTTC